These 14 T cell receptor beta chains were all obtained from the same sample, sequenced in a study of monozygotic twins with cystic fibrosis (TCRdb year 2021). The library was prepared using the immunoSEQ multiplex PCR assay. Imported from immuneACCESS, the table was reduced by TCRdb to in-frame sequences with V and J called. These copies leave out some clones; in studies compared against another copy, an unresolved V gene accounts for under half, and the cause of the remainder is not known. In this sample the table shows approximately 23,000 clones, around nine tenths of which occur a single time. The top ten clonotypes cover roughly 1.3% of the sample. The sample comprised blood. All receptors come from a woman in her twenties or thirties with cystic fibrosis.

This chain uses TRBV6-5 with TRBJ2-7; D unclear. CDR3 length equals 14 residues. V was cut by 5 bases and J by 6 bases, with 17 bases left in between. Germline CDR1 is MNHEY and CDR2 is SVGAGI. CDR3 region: CASSTQLSGPEQYF. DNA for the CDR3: TGTGCCAGCAGTACCCAACTTTCGGGCCCCGAGCAGTACTTC.

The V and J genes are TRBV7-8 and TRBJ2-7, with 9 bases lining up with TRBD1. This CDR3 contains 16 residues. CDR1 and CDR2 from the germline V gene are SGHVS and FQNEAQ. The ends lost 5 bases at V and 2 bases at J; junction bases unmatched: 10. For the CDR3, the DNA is TGTGCCAGCAGCCCCCTGGGACAGGGAAGAACCTACGAGCAGTACTTC. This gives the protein CASSPLGQGRTYEQYF.

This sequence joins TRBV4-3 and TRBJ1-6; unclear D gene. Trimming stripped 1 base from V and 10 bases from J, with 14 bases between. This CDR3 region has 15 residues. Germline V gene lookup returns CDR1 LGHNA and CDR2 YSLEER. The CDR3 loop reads CASSQGNTGGSPLHF. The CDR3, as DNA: TGCGCCAGCAGCCAAGGGAACACCGGCGGGTCACCCCTCCACTTT.

This CDR3 is CASSYTDRGVAEQYF. Here the CDR3 DNA reads TGCGCCAGCAGCTATACAGACAGGGGTGTCGCCGAGCAGTACTTC. The chain joins TRBV5-1 to TRBJ2-7; TRBD1 aligns across 8 bases. CDR3 length: 15 residues. CDR1 is SGHRS, CDR2 YFSETQ, per germline. Trimming removed 3 bases from V and 6 bases from J; junction bases left unmatched: 11.

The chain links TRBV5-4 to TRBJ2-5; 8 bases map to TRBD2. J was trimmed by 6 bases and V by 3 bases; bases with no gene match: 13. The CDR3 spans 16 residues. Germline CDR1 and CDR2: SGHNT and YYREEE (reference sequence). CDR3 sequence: CASSSGLELSKKTQYF. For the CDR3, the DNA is TGTGCCAGCAGCTCGGGACTAGAATTGTCTAAAAAGACCCAGTACTTC.

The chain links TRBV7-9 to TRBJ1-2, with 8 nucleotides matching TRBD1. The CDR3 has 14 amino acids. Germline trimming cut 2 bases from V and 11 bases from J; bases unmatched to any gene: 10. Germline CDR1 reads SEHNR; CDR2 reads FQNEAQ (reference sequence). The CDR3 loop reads CASSLLGQAPTYTF. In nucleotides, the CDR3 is TGTGCCAGCAGCTTATTGGGACAGGCTCCCACATACACCTTC. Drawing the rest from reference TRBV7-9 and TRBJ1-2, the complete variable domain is DTGVSQNPRHKITKRGQNVTFRCDPISEHNRLYWYRQTLGQGPEFLTYFQNEAQLEKSRLLSDRFSAERPKGSFSTLEIQRTEQGDSAMYLCASSLLGQAPTYTFGSGTRLTVV.

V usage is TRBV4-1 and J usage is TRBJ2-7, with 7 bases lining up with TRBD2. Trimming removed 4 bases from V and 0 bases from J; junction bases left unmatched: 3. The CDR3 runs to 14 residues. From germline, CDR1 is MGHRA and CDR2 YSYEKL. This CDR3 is CASSPGEGSYEQYF. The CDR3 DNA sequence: TGCGCCAGCAGCCCGGGGGAGGGCTCCTACGAGCAGTACTTC.

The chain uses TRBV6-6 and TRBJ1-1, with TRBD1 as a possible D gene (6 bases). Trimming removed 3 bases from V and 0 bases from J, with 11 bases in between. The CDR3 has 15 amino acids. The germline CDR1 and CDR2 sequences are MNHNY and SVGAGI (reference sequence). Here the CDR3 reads CASSYRGTMNTEAFF. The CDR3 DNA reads TGTGCCAGCAGTTATCGTGGGACAATGAACACTGAAGCTTTCTTT.

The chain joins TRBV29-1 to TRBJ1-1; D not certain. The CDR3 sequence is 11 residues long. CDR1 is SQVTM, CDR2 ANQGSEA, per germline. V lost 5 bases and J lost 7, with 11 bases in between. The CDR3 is CSVPRGNEAFF. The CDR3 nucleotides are TGCAGCGTTCCCCGGGGTAATGAAGCTTTCTTT.

CDR3 sequence (DNA): TGTGCCAGCAGCTTGGTGCGACTAGCGGGGGGATGGTACGAGCAGTACTTC. Amino acids: CASSLVRLAGGWYEQYF. The chain couples TRBV5-6 to TRBJ2-7, with 13 bases matching TRBD2. J was trimmed by 4 bases and V by 0 bases; bases with no gene match: 7. The germline V gene has CDR1 SGHDT and CDR2 YYEEEE. This CDR3 is built from 17 residues. The full variable domain, with the rest looked up from reference TRBV5-6 and TRBJ2-7, is DAGVTQSPTHLIKTRGQQVTLRCSPKSGHDTVSWYQQALGQGPQFIFQYYEEEERQRGNFPDRFSGHQFPNYSSELNVNALLLGDSALYLCASSLVRLAGGWYEQYFGPGTRLTVT.

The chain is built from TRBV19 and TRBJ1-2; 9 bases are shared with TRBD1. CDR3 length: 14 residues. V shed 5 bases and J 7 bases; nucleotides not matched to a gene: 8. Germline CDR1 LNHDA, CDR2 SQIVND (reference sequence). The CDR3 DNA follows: TGTGCCAGTAGTCGAACACAGGGGGCTCGTGGCTACACCTTC. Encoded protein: CASSRTQGARGYTF.

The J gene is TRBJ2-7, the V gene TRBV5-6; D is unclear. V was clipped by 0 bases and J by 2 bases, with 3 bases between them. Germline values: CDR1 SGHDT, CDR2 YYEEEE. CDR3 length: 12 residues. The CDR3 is CASSLAAYEQYF. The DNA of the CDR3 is TGTGCCAGCAGCTTGGCCGCCTACGAGCAGTACTTC.

Here the CDR3 reads CASSDSGGSLHF. The DNA for the CDR3 is TGTGCCAGCAGTGACTCCGGCGGCTCCCTCCACTTT. The rearrangement uses TRBV6-4 and TRBJ1-6, with D uncertain. V lost 0 bases, J lost 14 bases, and 8 bases lay in between. Germline V gene data show CDR1 as MRHNA and CDR2 as SNTAGT. This CDR3 spans 12 amino acids.

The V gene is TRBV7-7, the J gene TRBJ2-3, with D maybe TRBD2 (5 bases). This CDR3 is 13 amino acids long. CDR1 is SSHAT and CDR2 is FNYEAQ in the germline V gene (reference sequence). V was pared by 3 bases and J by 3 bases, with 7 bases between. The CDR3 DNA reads TGTGCCAGCAGCTTCGGCGGGACAGATACGCAGTATTTT. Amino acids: CASSFGGTDTQYF.